This TCR beta chain came from a study of T cell responses to AZD1222 COVID-19 vaccine. General study points: The breadth and depth of Spike-specific TCRs increased once two AZD1222 doses had been given. Clonal diversity was possibly underestimated; the donors were predominantly white British and more often female. Variant regions that are unmutated are reportedly the target of nearly half of spike-specific TCRs. It was only after the peak T cell response that any repertoires were sampled.

The ends were cut back, 2 bases at V and 9 bases at J, with 8 bases in the middle. Germline V CDR1 and CDR2: MNHEY, SVGEGT. The CDR3 loop spans 12 amino acids. Data came from immunoSEQ multiplex PCR; TCRdb stores just in-frame clones and leaves some out. Counted here are some 78,000 clones, 80% to 90% occurring once; the ten biggest clones make up roughly 1.3%. There are a few counts of this clone. Antigen specificity is unknown. The TCR sequence derives from an adult who received the AZD1222 COVID-19 vaccine. The specimen comprised peripheral blood, sampled 28 days after the second AZD1222 dose. The genes are TRBV6-2 or TRBV6-3 and TRBJ1-5; D uncertain. CDR3 sequence (DNA): TGTGCCAGCAGTTACCCCCAGGTGCCCCAGCATTTT. Translating gives CASSYPQVPQHF.